This T cell receptor (beta chain) was obtained from a study of T-cell memory formation after mild COVID-19. The V end lost 8 bases, the J end lost 5 bases, and 6 bases lay between the germline ends. This CDR3 has 11 amino acids. Germline loops: CDR1 MNHEY, CDR2 SVGAGI. In the case of this clonotype: Its antigen is unidentified.

Study conclusions and caveats: Day 15 to 85 contracting clones showed balanced CD4/CD8; day 15 to 37 expanders favored CD4+.

Libraries for TCRalpha and TCRbeta carried sample barcodes and unique molecular identifiers via 5'RACE. TCRdb used MiXCR to reprocess the 5' RACE reads, holding one entry per CDR3 protein. The table records more than 350,000 distinct CDR3 sequences, roughly 15% of them present only once. This sequence joins TRBV6-5 and TRBJ2-2, with no clear D. Sample: PBMCs or a T cell subset sorted from them (not recorded which). The sequence came from a man between 18 and 35 years old who had mild COVID-19 (a few samples of this study predate the infection). Cell type and time point are not known. The CDR3 sequence: CASGSTGELFF. CDR3 bases: TGTGCCAGCGGCTCAACCGGGGAGCTGTTTTTT.